This entry lists 15 T cell receptor beta chains sequenced from one sample in a study of neurological immune-mediated disorders. Via MiXCR, TCRdb re-called the 5' RACE reads, giving one row per CDR3 protein. The sample lists fewer than 60,000 distinct CDR3 sequences, about an eighth occurring once. Documented time point: longitudinal time-point 2. The sample consisted of PBMCs. Source of these receptors: a male donor with HTLV-1-associated myelopathy (HAM/TSP).

The sample holds many counts of this clonotype. The V call is TRBV24-1, the J call TRBJ2-1; 9 bases fit TRBD1. CDR3 length equals 18 residues. Per the germline V gene, CDR1 is KGHDR and CDR2 is SFDVKD. Losses at the gene ends were 4 bases for V and 0 bases for J; bases not matched to a gene: 9. The CDR3 spells CATSDRGTGRHSYNEQFF. Written as DNA, the CDR3 is TGTGCCACCAGTGACCGTGGGACAGGGCGACACTCCTACAATGAGCAGTTCTTC.

This clonotype was counted ten times or more. V and J are TRBV5-1 and TRBJ1-1; D remains ambiguous. This CDR3 region has 12 residues. The germline V gene has CDR1 SGHRS and CDR2 YFSETQ. The V and J ends lost 4 bases and 6 bases respectively, with 10 bases between them. DNA for the CDR3: TGCGCCAGCAGCAGAGGTGGGCCTGAAGCTTTCTTT. Translating gives CASSRGGPEAFF.

The J gene is TRBJ1-1, the V gene TRBV20-1, with D perhaps matching TRBD1 (5 bases). V lost 5 bases, J lost 1 base, and 20 bases lay in between. This CDR3 region has 16 residues. Germline V lookup: CDR1 DFQATT, CDR2 SNEGSKA (reference sequence). The CDR3 loop reads CSARHAGRGGNTEAFF. CDR3 nucleotides: TGCAGTGCTCGTCACGCAGGGCGTGGAGGGAACACTGAAGCTTTCTTT.

This clonotype was observed at least ten times. The CDR3: CASSLGGFNSPLHF. The CDR3 DNA is TGTGCCAGCAGTTTGGGAGGGTTTAATTCACCCCTCCACTTT. The chain is built from TRBV27 and TRBJ1-6; D not resolved. V was clipped by 3 bases and J by 6 bases, with 9 bases between them. This CDR3 comprises 14 residues. CDR1 and CDR2 (germline): MNHEY, SMNVEV (reference sequence).

This clonotype was picked up many times. V and J are TRBV20-1 and TRBJ2-5; TRBD2 aligns across 11 bases. Germline CDR1 is DFQATT and CDR2 is SNEGSKA (reference sequence). V shed 6 bases, J shed 5 bases, and the junction held 11 bases outside the gene matches. The CDR3 contains 15 residues. CDR3 in DNA: TGCAGTGCCCAGACGATAGCGGGGGGGCGGGAGACCCAGTACTTC. Protein sequence: CSAQTIAGGRETQYF.

This clonotype has ten or more counts. The gene calls are TRBV5-1 and TRBJ1-5; D is ambiguous. This CDR3 is 13 amino acids long. V gave up 1 base and J gave up 5 bases, with 7 bases separating them. CDR1 SGHRS and CDR2 YFSETQ come from the germline V gene. CDR3 nucleotide sequence: TGCGCCAGCAGCTTGTCTCTGGATCAGCCCCAGCATTTT. Amino acid sequence: CASSLSLDQPQHF.

This clonotype was recorded at least ten times. V usage is TRBV25-1 and J usage is TRBJ1-4, with TRBD1 as a possible D gene (5 bases). Trimming took off 4 bases at V and 0 bases at J, with 6 bases between the two ends. In germline, CDR1 is MGHDK, CDR2 SYGVNS. The CDR3 loop spans 14 amino acids. In nucleotides, the CDR3 is TGTGCCAGCAGTGGGGACGCAACTAATGAAAAACTGTTTTTT. Translated, it gives CASSGDATNEKLFF.

This clonotype has ten or more counts. The chain recombines TRBV6-6 with TRBJ1-2, with 7 bases lining up with TRBD1. The V segment lost 5 bases and the J segment 3 bases; nucleotides outside the gene matches: 6. Germline V gene sequence: CDR1 MNHNY, CDR2 SVGAGI (reference sequence). The CDR3 has 14 amino acids. The CDR3 coding sequence is TGTGCCAGCAGTCCCGGACAGGTTTACTATGGCTACACCTTC. As protein: CASSPGQVYYGYTF.

This clonotype was seen ten or more times. One junction end does not reproduce the germline sequence, and a read error may be involved. This chain uses TRBV28 with TRBJ2-7; 9 bases align to TRBD1. The CDR3 sequence is 14 residues long. The germline gives CDR1 MDHEN, CDR2 SYDVKM. This chain's CDR3 is CASNLEQGAYEQHF. The CDR3 region has the DNA TGTGCCAGCAACCTAGAACAGGGGGCCTACGAGCAGCACTTC.

This clonotype appeared many times. The chain links TRBV11-1 to TRBJ2-2; no clear D. The CDR3 totals 14 residues. Trimming took off 2 bases at V and 2 bases at J, with 6 bases between the two ends. Germline V gene lookup returns CDR1 SGHAT and CDR2 FQDESV (reference sequence). DNA for the CDR3: TGTGCCAGCAGCTTACTGGATAACACCGGGGAGCTGTTTTTT. Residues: CASSLLDNTGELFF.

This clonotype was seen many times. The genes are TRBV5-1 and TRBJ2-5; D is perhaps TRBD1 (5 bases). Trimming took off 3 bases at V and 4 bases at J, with 16 bases between the two ends. The CDR3 covers 15 residues. Germline CDR1 SGHRS, CDR2 YFSETQ. The CDR3 nucleotides are TGCGCCAGCAGCTATGCGCAGGGCCCGGGAGAGACCCAGTACTTC. Translating gives CASSYAQGPGETQYF. The whole variable domain, filled in from reference TRBV5-1 and TRBJ2-5, reads KAGVTQTPRYLIKTRGQQVTLSCSPISGHRSVSWYQQTPGQGLQFLFEYFSETQRNKGNFPGRFSGRQFSNSRSEMNVSTLELGDSALYLCASSYAQGPGETQYFGPGTRLLVL.

This clonotype was counted many times. V gene TRBV12-3 or TRBV12-4 combines with J gene TRBJ1-1; TRBD1 might be the D (6 bases). V lost 1 base to trimming and J lost 6 bases, with 15 bases between them. This CDR3 has 15 amino acids. In DNA, the CDR3 is TGTGCCAGCAGTTTAGATCCAGGGGTGGGATCTGAAGCTTTCTTT. Protein product: CASSLDPGVGSEAFF.

The sample holds many counts of this clonotype. The J gene is TRBJ2-5, the V gene TRBV27; D is perhaps TRBD2 (5 bases). From germline, CDR1 is MNHEY and CDR2 SMNVEV (reference sequence). V gave up 4 bases and J gave up 1 base, with 10 bases separating them. CDR3 length: 14 amino acids. CDR3 bases: TGTGCCAGCAGTTCGAGACGGGGCCAAGAGACCCAGTACTTC. The encoded protein is CASSSRRGQETQYF.

This clonotype came up once. J is TRBJ2-3 and V is TRBV28, with 8 bases matching TRBD2. The V gene's germline CDR1 is MDHEN and CDR2 SYDVKM. CDR3 length: 15 residues. The CDR3 DNA is TGTGCGGGGAGGGGAGCTAGCGGGCGCCCAGATACGCAGTATTTT. Protein: CAGRGASGRPDTQYF.

This clonotype was detected only a few times. This sequence may be a read error, since a much larger clone differs from it by one base. This chain uses TRBV11-2 with TRBJ2-1, with TRBD1 identical over 7 bases. The trim removed 3 bases at V and 2 bases at J, leaving 4 bases unmatched. The germline V gene encodes CDR1 SGHAT and CDR2 FQNNGV. This CDR3 is 15 amino acids long. The CDR3 coding sequence is TGTGCCAGCAGCTTGGAAGACAGGGCCTACAATGAGCAGTTCTTC. As protein: CASSLEDRAYNEQFF.